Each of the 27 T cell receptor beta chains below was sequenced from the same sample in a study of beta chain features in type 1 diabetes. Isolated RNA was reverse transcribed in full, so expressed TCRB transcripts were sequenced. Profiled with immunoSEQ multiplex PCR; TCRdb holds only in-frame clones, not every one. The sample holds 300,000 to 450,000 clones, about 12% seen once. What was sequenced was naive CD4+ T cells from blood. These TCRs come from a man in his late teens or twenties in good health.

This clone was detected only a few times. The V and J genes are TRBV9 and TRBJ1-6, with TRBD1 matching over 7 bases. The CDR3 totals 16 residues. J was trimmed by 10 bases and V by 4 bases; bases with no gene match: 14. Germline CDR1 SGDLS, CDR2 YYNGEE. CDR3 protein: CASSISPDRVQSPLHF. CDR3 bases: TGTGCCAGCAGCATATCCCCCGACAGGGTACAATCACCCCTCCACTTT.

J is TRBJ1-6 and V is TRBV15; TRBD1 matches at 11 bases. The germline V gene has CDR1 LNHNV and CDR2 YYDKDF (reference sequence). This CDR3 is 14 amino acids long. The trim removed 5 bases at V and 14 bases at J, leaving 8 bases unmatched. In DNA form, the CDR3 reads TGTGCCACCAGCCCTAGGACAGGGGGCCCTACCCTCCACTTT. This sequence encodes CATSPRTGGPTLHF.

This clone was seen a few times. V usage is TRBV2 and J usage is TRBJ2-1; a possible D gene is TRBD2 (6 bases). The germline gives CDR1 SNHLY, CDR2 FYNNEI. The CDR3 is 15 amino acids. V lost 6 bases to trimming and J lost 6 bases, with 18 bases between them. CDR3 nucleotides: TGTGCCAGCAGAGTTATTAGCGGATCATCCAATGAGCAGTTCTTC. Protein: CASRVISGSSNEQFF.

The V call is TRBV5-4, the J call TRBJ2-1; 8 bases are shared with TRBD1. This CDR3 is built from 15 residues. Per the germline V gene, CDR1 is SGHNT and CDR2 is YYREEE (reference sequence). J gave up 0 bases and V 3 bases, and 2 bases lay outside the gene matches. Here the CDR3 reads CASSSDRGSYNEQFF. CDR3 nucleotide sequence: TGTGCCAGCAGCTCTGACAGGGGCTCCTACAATGAGCAGTTCTTC.

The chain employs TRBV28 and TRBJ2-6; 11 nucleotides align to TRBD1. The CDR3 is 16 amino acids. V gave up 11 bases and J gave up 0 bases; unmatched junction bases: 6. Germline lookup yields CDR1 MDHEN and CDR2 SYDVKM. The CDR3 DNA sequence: TGTGCCGCGGGGGGGACAGGGGGCTCTGGGGCCAACGTCCTGACTTTC. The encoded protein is CAAGGTGGSGANVLTF.

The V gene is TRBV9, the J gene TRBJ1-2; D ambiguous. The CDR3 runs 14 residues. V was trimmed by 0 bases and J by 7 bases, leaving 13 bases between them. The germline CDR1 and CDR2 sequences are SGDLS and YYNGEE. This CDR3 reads CASSVARGLIGYTF. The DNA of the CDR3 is TGTGCCAGCAGCGTAGCTCGCGGATTGATTGGCTACACCTTC.

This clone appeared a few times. The CDR3 nucleotides are TGTGCCAGCAGCCAAGATCGTAACTATGGCTACACCTTC. As protein: CASSQDRNYGYTF. The J gene is TRBJ1-2, the V gene TRBV4-2, with unresolved D. Per germline, CDR1 LGHNA and CDR2 YNFKEQ. The CDR3 covers 13 residues. The ends were cut back, 0 bases at V and 1 base at J, with 3 bases in the middle.

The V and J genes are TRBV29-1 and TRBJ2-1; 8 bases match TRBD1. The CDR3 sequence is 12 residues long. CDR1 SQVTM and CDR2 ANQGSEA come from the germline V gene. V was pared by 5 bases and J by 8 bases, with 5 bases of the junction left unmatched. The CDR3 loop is CSVTQGGDEQFF. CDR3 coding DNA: TGCAGCGTTACACAGGGGGGCGATGAGCAGTTCTTC.

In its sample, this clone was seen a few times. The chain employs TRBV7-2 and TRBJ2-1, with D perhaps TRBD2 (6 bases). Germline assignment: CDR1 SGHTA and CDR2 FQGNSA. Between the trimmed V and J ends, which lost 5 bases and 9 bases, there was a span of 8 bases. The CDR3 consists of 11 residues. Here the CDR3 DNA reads TGTGCCAGCAGCAGGCGGGGTGAGCAGTTCTTC. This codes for CASSRRGEQFF.

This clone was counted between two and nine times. The CDR3 DNA reads as TGCGCCAGCAGCTTGGACCCCCAGGGAATTGGTGGCTACACCTTC. Translating it yields CASSLDPQGIGGYTF. This chain joins TRBV5-1 and TRBJ1-2; D might be TRBD1 (5 bases). The CDR3 extends over 15 amino acids. V lost 0 bases and J lost 7, with 16 bases in between. Germline V gene lookup returns CDR1 SGHRS and CDR2 YFSETQ.

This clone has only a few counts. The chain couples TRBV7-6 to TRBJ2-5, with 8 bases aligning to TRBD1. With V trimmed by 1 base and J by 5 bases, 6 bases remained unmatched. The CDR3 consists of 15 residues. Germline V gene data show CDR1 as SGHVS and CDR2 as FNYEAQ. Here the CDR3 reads CASSLVPGGVETQYF. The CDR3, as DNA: TGTGCCAGCAGCTTAGTTCCAGGGGGCGTTGAGACCCAGTACTTC.

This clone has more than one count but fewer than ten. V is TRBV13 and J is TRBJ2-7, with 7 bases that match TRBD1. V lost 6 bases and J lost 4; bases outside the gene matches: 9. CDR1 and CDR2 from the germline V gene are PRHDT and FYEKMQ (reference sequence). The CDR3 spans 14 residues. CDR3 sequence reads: CASRREYRGYEQYF. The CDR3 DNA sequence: TGTGCCAGCAGAAGGGAGTACAGGGGATACGAGCAGTACTTC.

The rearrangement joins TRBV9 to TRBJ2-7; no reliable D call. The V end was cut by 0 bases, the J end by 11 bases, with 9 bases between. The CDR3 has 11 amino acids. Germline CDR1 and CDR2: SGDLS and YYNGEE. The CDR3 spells CASSVDGQEYF. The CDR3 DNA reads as TGTGCCAGCAGCGTAGATGGCCAGGAGTACTTC.

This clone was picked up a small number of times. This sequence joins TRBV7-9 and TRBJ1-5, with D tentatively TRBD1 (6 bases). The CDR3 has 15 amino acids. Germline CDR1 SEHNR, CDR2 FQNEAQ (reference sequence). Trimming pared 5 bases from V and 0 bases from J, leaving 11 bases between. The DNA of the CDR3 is TGTGCCAGCAGCCCAGGGGTCTTTAGCAATCAGCCCCAGCATTTT. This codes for CASSPGVFSNQPQHF.

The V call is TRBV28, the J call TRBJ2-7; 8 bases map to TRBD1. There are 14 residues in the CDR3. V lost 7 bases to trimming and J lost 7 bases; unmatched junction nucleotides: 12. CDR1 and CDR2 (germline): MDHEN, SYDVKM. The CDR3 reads CASKTPTGVGEQYF. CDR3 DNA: TGTGCCAGCAAAACTCCGACAGGGGTGGGAGAGCAGTACTTC.

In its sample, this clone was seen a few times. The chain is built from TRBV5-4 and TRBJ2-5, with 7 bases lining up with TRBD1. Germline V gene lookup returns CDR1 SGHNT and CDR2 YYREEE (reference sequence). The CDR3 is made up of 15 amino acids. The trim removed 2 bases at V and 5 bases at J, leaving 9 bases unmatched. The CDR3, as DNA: TGTGCCAGCAGCTTCACAGGGGAATCTTGGGAGACCCAGTACTTC. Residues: CASSFTGESWETQYF. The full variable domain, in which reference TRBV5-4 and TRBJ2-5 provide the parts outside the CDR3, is ETGVTQSPTHLIKTRGQQVTLRCSSQSGHNTVSWYQQALGQGPQFIFQYYREEENGRGNFPPRFSGLQFPNYSSELNVNALELDDSALYLCASSFTGESWETQYFGPGTRLLVL.

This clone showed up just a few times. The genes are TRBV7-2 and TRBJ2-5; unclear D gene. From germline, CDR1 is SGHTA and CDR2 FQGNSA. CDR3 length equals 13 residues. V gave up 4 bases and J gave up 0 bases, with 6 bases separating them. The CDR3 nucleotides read TGTGCCAGCAGCTCCCGGTACCAAGAGACCCAGTACTTC. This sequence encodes CASSSRYQETQYF.

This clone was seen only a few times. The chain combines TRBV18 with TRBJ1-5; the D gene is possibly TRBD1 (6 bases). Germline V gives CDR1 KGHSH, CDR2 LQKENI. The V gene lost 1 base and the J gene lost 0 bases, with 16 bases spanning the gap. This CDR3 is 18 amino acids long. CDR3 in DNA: TGTGCCAGCTCACCACGACAGGTTCTAACCTATAGCAATCAGCCCCAGCATTTT. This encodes CASSPRQVLTYSNQPQHF. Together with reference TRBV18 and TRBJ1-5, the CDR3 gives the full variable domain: NAGVMQNPRHLVRRRGQEARLRCSPMKGHSHVYWYRQLPEEGLKFMVYLQKENIIDESGMPKERFSAEFPKEGPSILRIQQVVRGDSAAYFCASSPRQVLTYSNQPQHFGDGTRLSIL.

CDR3 sequence (DNA): TGTGCCAGCAGCTCTGAAGGGACACCTCAAGAGACCCAGTACTTC. Amino acid sequence: CASSSEGTPQETQYF. J is TRBJ2-5 and V is TRBV7-2, with D perhaps matching TRBD1 (6 bases). CDR3 length: 15 residues. The V end was cut by 4 bases, the J end by 2 bases, with 14 bases between. Germline CDR1 SGHTA, CDR2 FQGNSA. Looking up the rest from reference TRBV7-2 and TRBJ2-5 gives the full variable domain: GAGVSQSPSNKVTEKGKDVELRCDPISGHTALYWYRQSLGQGLEFLIYFQGNSAPDKSGLPSDRFSAERTGGSVSTLTIQRTQQEDSAVYLCASSSEGTPQETQYFGPGTRLLVL.

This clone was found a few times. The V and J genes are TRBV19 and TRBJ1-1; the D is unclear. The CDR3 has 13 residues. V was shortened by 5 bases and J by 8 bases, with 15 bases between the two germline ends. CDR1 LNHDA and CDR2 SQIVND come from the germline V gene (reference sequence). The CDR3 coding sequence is TGTGCCAGTAGTTCCGACATGGTGATGGAAGCTTTCTTT. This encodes CASSSDMVMEAFF.

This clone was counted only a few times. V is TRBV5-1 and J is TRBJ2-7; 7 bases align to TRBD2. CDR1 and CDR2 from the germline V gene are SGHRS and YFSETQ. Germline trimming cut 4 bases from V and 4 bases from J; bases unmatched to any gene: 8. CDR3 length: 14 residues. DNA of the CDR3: TGCGCCAGCAGCCCGTGGACTAGTAGGTACGAGCAGTACTTC. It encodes CASSPWTSRYEQYF.

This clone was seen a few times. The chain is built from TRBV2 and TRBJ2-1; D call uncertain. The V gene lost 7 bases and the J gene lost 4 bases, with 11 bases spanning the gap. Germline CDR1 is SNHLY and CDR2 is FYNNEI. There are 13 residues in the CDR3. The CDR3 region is CASIVSVYNEQFF. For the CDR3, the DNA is TGTGCCAGCATAGTGTCCGTTTACAATGAGCAGTTCTTC.

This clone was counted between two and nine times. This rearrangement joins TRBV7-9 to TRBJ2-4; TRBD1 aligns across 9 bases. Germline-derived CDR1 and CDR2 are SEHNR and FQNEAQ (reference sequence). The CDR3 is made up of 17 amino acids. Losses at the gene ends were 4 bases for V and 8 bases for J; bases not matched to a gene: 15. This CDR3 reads CASSSGTGTGKGDIQYF. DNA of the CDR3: TGTGCCAGCAGCTCCGGAACCGGGACAGGGAAAGGGGACATTCAGTACTTC.

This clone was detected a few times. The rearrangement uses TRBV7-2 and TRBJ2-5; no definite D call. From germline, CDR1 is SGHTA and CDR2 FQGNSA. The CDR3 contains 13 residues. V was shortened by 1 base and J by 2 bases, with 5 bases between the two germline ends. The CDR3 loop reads CASSLGIQETQYF. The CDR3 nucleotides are TGTGCCAGCAGCTTAGGTATTCAAGAGACCCAGTACTTC.

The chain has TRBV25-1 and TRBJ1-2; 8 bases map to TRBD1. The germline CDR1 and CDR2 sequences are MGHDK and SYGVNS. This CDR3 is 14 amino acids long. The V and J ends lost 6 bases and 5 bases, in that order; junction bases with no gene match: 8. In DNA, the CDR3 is TGTGCCAGCAGGGGTTCAGGGGGCGCATATGGCTACACCTTC. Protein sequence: CASRGSGGAYGYTF.

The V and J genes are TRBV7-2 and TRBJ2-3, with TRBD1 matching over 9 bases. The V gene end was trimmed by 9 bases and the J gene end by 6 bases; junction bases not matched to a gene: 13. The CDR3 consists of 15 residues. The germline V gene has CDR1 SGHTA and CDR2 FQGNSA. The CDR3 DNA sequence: TGTGCCAGTAGCCGGCGACAGGGGGTGAGGGATACGCAGTATTTT. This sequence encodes CASSRRQGVRDTQYF.

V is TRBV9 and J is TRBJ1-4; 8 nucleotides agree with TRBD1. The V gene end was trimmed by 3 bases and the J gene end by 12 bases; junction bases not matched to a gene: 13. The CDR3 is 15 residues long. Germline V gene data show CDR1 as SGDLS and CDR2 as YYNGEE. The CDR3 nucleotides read TGTGCCAGCAGCGGGGGACAGGCTGCGAGAAGGGAACTGTTTTTT. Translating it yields CASSGGQAARRELFF.